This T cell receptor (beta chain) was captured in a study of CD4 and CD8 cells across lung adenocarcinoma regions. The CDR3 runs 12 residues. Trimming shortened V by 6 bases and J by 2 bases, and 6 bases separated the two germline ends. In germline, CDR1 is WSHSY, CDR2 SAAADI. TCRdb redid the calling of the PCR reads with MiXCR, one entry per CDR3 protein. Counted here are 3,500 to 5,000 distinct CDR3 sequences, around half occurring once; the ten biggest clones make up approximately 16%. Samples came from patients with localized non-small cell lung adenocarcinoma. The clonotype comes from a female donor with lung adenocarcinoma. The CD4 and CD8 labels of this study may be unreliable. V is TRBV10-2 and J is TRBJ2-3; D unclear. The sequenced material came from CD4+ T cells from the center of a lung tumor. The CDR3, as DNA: TGCGCCAGCAGGAGAAACACAGATACGCAGTATTTT. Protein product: CASRRNTDTQYF.